Listed here are 24 T cell receptor beta chains from one sample, sequenced in a study of T cells in Graves' hyperthyroidism and ophthalmopathy (dated by TCRdb to between 2017 and 2020). The library was generated by multiplex PCR. Data came from an Illumina HiSeq 2000. The TCR beta CDR3 regions were amplified from RNA transcripts. The TCR CDR3 was subjected to a first round of RT-PCR using the HTBI primer set and the Qiagen OneStep RT-PCR kit. TCRdb passed the public sequencing reads through fastp at Q25 and MiXCR, retaining productive beta sequences. Rows with a matching CDR3 protein are joined into one entry that keeps the most common DNA and genes. This sample is represented by roughly 800,000 distinct CDR3 sequences; roughly 37% of them were singletons. Together, the top ten hold 7.5% to 9.5% of the sample. The sample was blood. These receptors were collected from a young man with Graves' hyperthyroidism.

This clonotype was counted at least ten times. The J gene is TRBJ1-4, the V gene TRBV2, with D unresolved. Trimming removed 3 bases from V and 3 bases from J, with 8 bases in between. The CDR3 is made up of 14 amino acids. CDR1 is SNHLY, CDR2 FYNNEI, per germline. The CDR3 protein is CASSDGLSNEKLFF. In nucleotides, the CDR3 is TGTGCCAGCAGTGACGGGTTATCTAATGAAAAACTGTTTTTT.

This clonotype was recorded at least ten times. This rearrangement joins TRBV7-2 to TRBJ2-7, with 13 bases identical to TRBD2. CDR1 and CDR2 from the germline V gene are SGHTA and FQGNSA. The CDR3 sequence is 15 residues long. V lost 4 bases, J lost 4 bases, and 4 bases stayed unmatched. CDR3 sequence (DNA): TGTGCCAGCAGCTACACTAGCGGGAGGGCGTACGAGCAGTACTTC. This encodes CASSYTSGRAYEQYF.

This clonotype showed up just a few times. The rearrangement uses TRBV15 and TRBJ1-1; no definite D call. The CDR3 is made up of 15 amino acids. V lost 4 bases and J 7 bases, leaving 19 bases between the germline ends. Germline V gene sequence: CDR1 LNHNV, CDR2 YYDKDF (reference sequence). CDR3 loop: CATSIRTQEPVEAFF. CDR3 DNA sequence: TGTGCCACCAGCATTCGGACCCAAGAGCCTGTTGAAGCTTTCTTT.

This clonotype was found a few times. The rearrangement links TRBV6-2 or TRBV6-3 to TRBJ1-5, with 9 bases aligning to TRBD1. The CDR3 loop spans 15 amino acids. The trim removed 6 bases at V and 7 bases at J, leaving 10 bases unmatched. CDR1 MNHEY and CDR2 SVGEGT come from the germline V gene. The CDR3 coding sequence is TGTGCCAGCAGGGCAACAGGGGGCGCGGAACAGCCCCAGCATTTT. It yields the protein CASRATGGAEQPQHF.

This chain joins TRBV29-1 and TRBJ2-7, with D perhaps matching TRBD2 (11 bases). Germline assignment: CDR1 SQVTM and CDR2 ANQGSEA. Trimming took off 7 bases at V and 5 bases at J, with 24 bases between the two ends. The CDR3 spans 15 residues. The CDR3 spells CSADRGRSGRDEQYF. CDR3 DNA: TGCAGCGCTGACAGGGGGCGTAGCGGGAGGGACGAGCAGTACTTC.

The chain has TRBV14 and TRBJ1-1; D not resolved. The length of the CDR3 is 12 residues. V was cut by 0 bases and J by 11 bases, with 10 bases left in between. The germline gives CDR1 SGHDN, CDR2 FVKESK. CDR3 nucleotides: TGTGCCAGCAGCCAAGATGTGGGGAGCGCTTTCTTT. It translates to CASSQDVGSAFF.

The chain has TRBV29-1 and TRBJ1-2; D gene uncertain. Per germline, CDR1 SQVTM and CDR2 ANQGSEA. CDR3 length equals 11 residues. V was pared by 6 bases and J by 6 bases, with 11 bases between. CDR3 DNA sequence: TGCAGCGTCACGCGACAAAATGGCTACACCTTC. It is translated as CSVTRQNGYTF.

V usage is TRBV20-1 and J usage is TRBJ2-7; D is perhaps TRBD1 (6 bases). V was clipped by 0 bases and J by 4 bases, with 16 bases between them. Germline CDR1 DFQATT, CDR2 SNEGSKA (reference sequence). This CDR3 is built from 15 residues. CDR3 DNA sequence: TGCAGTGCTAGAGACCAGGGGCGATCGGGTTACGAGCAGTACTTC. Translated: CSARDQGRSGYEQYF.

This clonotype was recorded at least ten times. V and J are TRBV29-1 and TRBJ2-7; 9 bases map to TRBD1. The CDR3 has 15 amino acids. Looked up from germline, CDR1 is SQVTM and CDR2 is ANQGSEA. Trimming cost V 3 bases and J 2 bases; bases outside gene matches: 8. The CDR3 region has the DNA TGCAGCGTTGACCCGGACAGGGGCCCTCCCTACGAGCAGTACTTC. Protein: CSVDPDRGPPYEQYF.

The sample holds many counts of this clonotype. The germline gene is not matched at one end of the junction; a read error may be the cause. The chain recombines TRBV20-1 with TRBJ1-2, with D maybe TRBD1 (6 bases). This CDR3 spans 13 amino acids. Germline V gene data show CDR1 as DFQATT and CDR2 as SNEGSKA (reference sequence). DNA for the CDR3: TGCAGTGCCAGAGGGGGGGAGGGCTATGGCTACACCTTC. Protein: CSARGGEGYGYTF.

This chain connects TRBV4-2 to TRBJ1-2, with D tentatively TRBD1 (5 bases). The CDR3 is 16 residues long. V lost 1 base to trimming and J lost 2 bases, with 14 bases between them. Germline CDR1 and CDR2: LGHNA and YNFKEQ. The CDR3 DNA is TGTGCCAGCAGCCAAGTAAAACAGGCAATGAACTATGGCTACACCTTC. It encodes CASSQVKQAMNYGYTF.

The V call is TRBV29-1, the J call TRBJ2-5; the match to TRBD1 covers 10 bases. The CDR3 is 15 residues long. The germline V gene has CDR1 SQVTM and CDR2 ANQGSEA. V was clipped by 6 bases and J by 5 bases; unmatched bases: 12. CDR3 nucleotides: TGCAGCGTACCTGACAGGGGGCCTGACGGGGAGACCCAGTACTTC. Protein: CSVPDRGPDGETQYF.

The J gene is TRBJ2-2, the V gene TRBV25-1; a possible D gene is TRBD1 (8 bases). V lost 8 bases and J lost 6, with 22 bases in between. CDR3 size: 16 residues. Germline assignment: CDR1 MGHDK and CDR2 SYGVNS. CDR3 region: CASPAGQGGIPGELFF. CDR3 nucleotide sequence: TGTGCCAGCCCAGCCGGACAGGGAGGGATCCCCGGGGAGCTGTTTTTT. Complete variable domain (other parts from reference TRBV25-1 and TRBJ2-2): EADIYQTPRYLVIGTGKKITLECSQTMGHDKMYWYQQDPGMELHLIHYSYGVNSTEKGDLSSESTVSRIRTEHFPLTLESARPSHTSQYLCASPAGQGGIPGELFFGEGSRLTVL.

The table lists this clonotype with many counts. The CDR3 protein is CATSREGDSGANVLTF. The DNA of the CDR3 is TGTGCCACCAGCAGGGAGGGGGACTCTGGGGCCAACGTCCTGACTTTC. V is TRBV15 and J is TRBJ2-6; perhaps D is TRBD1 or TRBD2 (6 bases each). Germline V CDR1 and CDR2: LNHNV, YYDKDF (reference sequence). Deletions cut 3 bases from V and 0 bases from J, with 9 bases between. The CDR3 contains 16 residues.

Worth noting for this clonotype: The junction does not match germline at one end; this may be a read error. V and J are TRBV2 and TRBJ2-6; 10 bases map to TRBD1. The CDR3 is made up of 18 amino acids. Germline V gives CDR1 SNHLY, CDR2 FYNNEI. This CDR3 is CVSSRPGQGVSGANVLTF. For the CDR3, the DNA is TGTGTCAGCAGTAGGCCAGGACAGGGGGTTTCTGGGGCCAACGTCCTGACTTTC.

This sequence joins TRBV15 and TRBJ1-4, with D unclear. The germline V gene encodes CDR1 LNHNV and CDR2 YYDKDF (reference sequence). The CDR3 totals 15 residues. V lost 3 bases, J lost 8 bases, and 16 bases lay in between. The CDR3 DNA is TGTGCCACCAGCAGGGCATCTGGGGTCGAAGAAAAACTGTTTTTT. Its translation is CATSRASGVEEKLFF.

This clonotype was observed a handful of times. J is TRBJ2-5 and V is TRBV19, with a weak D call TRBD2 (7 bases). The CDR3 loop spans 16 amino acids. V gave up 0 bases and J gave up 2 bases, with 13 bases separating them. In germline, CDR1 is LNHDA, CDR2 SQIVND (reference sequence). For the CDR3, the DNA is TGTGCCAGTAGTATAGATCGGGGGGCAAATCAAGAGACCCAGTACTTC. It specifies CASSIDRGANQETQYF.

The rearrangement links TRBV29-1 to TRBJ1-5, with D possibly matching TRBD1 (6 bases). Germline V gene lookup returns CDR1 SQVTM and CDR2 ANQGSEA. The V end was cut by 4 bases, the J end by 1 base, with 14 bases between. This CDR3 contains 15 residues. The CDR3 DNA sequence: TGCAGCGTTGGGGCAGGGGAGGAAAGCAATCAGCCCCAGCATTTT. It codes for CSVGAGEESNQPQHF.

This clonotype showed up just once. This sequence joins TRBV15 and TRBJ2-2; 10 bases align to TRBD2. V was pared by 3 bases and J by 7 bases, with 5 bases of the junction left unmatched. The germline V gene encodes CDR1 LNHNV and CDR2 YYDKDF (reference sequence). The CDR3 extends over 15 amino acids. This chain's CDR3 is CATSRLAGAIGELFF. DNA of the CDR3: TGTGCCACCAGCAGGCTAGCGGGAGCAATCGGGGAGCTGTTTTTT.

This chain uses TRBV5-1 with TRBJ1-4; D might be TRBD1 (5 bases). Per germline, CDR1 SGHRS and CDR2 YFSETQ. The germline V and J ends were trimmed by 4 bases and 2 bases, with 12 bases remaining between them. The CDR3 extends over 15 amino acids. The DNA of the CDR3 is TGCGCCAGCAGCCGAGGGGCAGCCACTAATGAAAAACTGTTTTTT. Protein product: CASSRGAATNEKLFF.

This clonotype was counted at least ten times. The chain couples TRBV2 to TRBJ2-5; the match to TRBD1 covers 7 bases. The CDR3 totals 14 residues. V lost 3 bases to trimming and J lost 5 bases; unmatched junction nucleotides: 6. The germline gives CDR1 SNHLY, CDR2 FYNNEI. CDR3 coding DNA: TGTGCCAGCAGTGAGACAGGGTGGGACGAGACCCAGTACTTC. It encodes CASSETGWDETQYF.

This clonotype has at least ten counts. This chain connects TRBV2 to TRBJ1-2; D is unclear. This CDR3 contains 14 residues. The V end lost 8 bases, the J end lost 0 bases, and 13 bases lay between the germline ends. Germline loops: CDR1 SNHLY, CDR2 FYNNEI. CDR3 nucleotide sequence: TGTGCCAGCCATGGGGAGTTCCCTAACTATGGCTACACCTTC. Translation gives CASHGEFPNYGYTF. The entire variable domain, with the rest obtained from reference TRBV2 and TRBJ1-2, is as follows: EPEVTQTPSHQVTQMGQEVILRCVPISNHLYFYWYRQILGQKVEFLVSFYNNEISEKSEIFDDQFSVERPDGSNFTLKIRSTKLEDSAMYFCASHGEFPNYGYTFGSGTRLTVV.

This clonotype was seen only a few times. The chain carries TRBV19 and TRBJ2-7; D is uncertain. The V and J ends lost 4 bases and 1 base respectively, with 5 bases between them. The CDR3 is made up of 12 amino acids. Germline V lookup: CDR1 LNHDA, CDR2 SQIVND (reference sequence). The CDR3: CASSKHSYEQYF. The CDR3 nucleotides read TGTGCCAGTAGTAAACATTCCTACGAGCAGTACTTC.

The chain combines TRBV25-1 with TRBJ2-5; D tentatively reads TRBD1 or TRBD2 (5 bases each). Germline CDR1 is MGHDK and CDR2 is SYGVNS. Trimming removed 11 bases at V and 1 base at J, with 11 bases between. The CDR3 totals 12 residues. CDR3 bases: TGTGCCTCGAGGGACGTCCAAGAGACCCAGTACTTC. Translation gives CASRDVQETQYF.